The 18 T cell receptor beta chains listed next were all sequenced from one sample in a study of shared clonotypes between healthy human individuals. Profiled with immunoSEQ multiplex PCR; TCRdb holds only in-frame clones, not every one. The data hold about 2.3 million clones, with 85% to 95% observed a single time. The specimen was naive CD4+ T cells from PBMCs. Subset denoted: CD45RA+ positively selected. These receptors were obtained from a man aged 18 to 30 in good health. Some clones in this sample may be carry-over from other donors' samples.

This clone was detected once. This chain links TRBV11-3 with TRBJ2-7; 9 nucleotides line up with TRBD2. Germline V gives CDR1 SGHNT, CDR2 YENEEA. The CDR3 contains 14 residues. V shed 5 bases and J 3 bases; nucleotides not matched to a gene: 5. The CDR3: CASSRSSGNYEQYF. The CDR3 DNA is TGTGCCAGCAGCCGATCTAGCGGGAACTACGAGCAGTACTTC.

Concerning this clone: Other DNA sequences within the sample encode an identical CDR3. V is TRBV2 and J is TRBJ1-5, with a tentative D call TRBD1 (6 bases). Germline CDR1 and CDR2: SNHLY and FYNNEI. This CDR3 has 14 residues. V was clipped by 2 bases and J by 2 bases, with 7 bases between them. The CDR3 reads CASSEQGRNQPQHF. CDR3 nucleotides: TGTGCCAGCAGTGAACAGGGGCGCAATCAGCCCCAGCATTTT. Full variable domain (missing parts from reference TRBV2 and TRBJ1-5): EPEVTQTPSHQVTQMGQEVILRCVPISNHLYFYWYRQILGQKVEFLVSFYNNEISEKSEIFDDQFSVERPDGSNFTLKIRSTKLEDSAMYFCASSEQGRNQPQHFGDGTRLSIL.

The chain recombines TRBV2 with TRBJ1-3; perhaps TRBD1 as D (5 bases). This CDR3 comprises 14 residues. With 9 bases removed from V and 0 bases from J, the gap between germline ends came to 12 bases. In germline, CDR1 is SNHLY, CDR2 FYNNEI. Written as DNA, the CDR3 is TGTGCCAGTAGGGGAGTAAACTCTGGAAACACCATATATTTT. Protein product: CASRGVNSGNTIYF.

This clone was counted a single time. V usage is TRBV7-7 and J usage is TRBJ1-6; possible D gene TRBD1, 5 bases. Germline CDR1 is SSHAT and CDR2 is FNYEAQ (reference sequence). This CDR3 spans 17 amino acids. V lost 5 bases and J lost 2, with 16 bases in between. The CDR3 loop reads CASSRPRGNPYNSPLHF. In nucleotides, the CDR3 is TGTGCCAGCAGCCGACCACGGGGCAATCCCTATAATTCACCCCTCCACTTT. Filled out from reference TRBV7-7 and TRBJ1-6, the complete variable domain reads GAGVSQSPRYKVTKRGQDVTLRCDPISSHATLYWYQQALGQGPEFLTYFNYEAQPDKSGLPSDRFSAERPEGSISTLTIQRTEQRDSAMYRCASSRPRGNPYNSPLHFGNGTRLTVT.

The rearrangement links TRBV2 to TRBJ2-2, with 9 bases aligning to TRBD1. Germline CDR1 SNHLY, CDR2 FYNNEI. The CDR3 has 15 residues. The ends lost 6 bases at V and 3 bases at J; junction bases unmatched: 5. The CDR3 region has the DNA TGTGCCAGCAGGGGACAGGGTCGAGACACCGGGGAGCTGTTTTTT. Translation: CASRGQGRDTGELFF.

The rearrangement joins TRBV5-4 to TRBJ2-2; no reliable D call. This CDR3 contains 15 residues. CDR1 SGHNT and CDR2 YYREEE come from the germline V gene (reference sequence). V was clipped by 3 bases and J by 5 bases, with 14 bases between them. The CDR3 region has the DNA TGTGCCAGCAGCTCCGACATGCATGGTACCGGGGAGCTGTTTTTT. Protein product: CASSSDMHGTGELFF. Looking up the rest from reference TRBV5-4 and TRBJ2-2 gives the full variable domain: ETGVTQSPTHLIKTRGQQVTLRCSSQSGHNTVSWYQQALGQGPQFIFQYYREEENGRGNFPPRFSGLQFPNYSSELNVNALELDDSALYLCASSSDMHGTGELFFGEGSRLTVL.

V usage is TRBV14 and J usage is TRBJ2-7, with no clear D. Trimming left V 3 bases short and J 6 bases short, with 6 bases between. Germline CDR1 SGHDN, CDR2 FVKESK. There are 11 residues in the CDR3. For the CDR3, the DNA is TGTGCCAGCAGCCACCCGGTCGAGCAGTACTTC. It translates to CASSHPVEQYF.

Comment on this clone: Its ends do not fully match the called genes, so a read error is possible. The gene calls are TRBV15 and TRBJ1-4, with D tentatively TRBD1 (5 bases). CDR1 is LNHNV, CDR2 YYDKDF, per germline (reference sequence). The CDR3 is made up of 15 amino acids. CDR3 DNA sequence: TGTGCCACCAGCGGAGATCTGCAGGGCGGGGAAAAACTGTTTTTT. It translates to CATSGDLQGGEKLFF.

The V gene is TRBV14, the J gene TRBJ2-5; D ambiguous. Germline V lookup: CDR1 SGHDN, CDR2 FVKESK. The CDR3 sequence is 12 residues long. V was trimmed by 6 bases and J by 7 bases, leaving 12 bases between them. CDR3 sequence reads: CASSPYLGTQYF. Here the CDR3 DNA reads TGTGCCAGCAGTCCATACCTTGGGACCCAGTACTTC. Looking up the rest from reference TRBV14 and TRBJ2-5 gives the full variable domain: EAGVTQFPSHSVIEKGQTVTLRCDPISGHDNLYWYRRVMGKEIKFLLHFVKESKQDESGMPNNRFLAERTGGTYSTLKVQPAELEDSGVYFCASSPYLGTQYFGPGTRLLVL.

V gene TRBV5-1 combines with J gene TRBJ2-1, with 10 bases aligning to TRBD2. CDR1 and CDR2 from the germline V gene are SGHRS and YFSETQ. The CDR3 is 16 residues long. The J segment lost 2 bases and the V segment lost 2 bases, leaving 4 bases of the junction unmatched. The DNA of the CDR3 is TGCGCCAGCAGCTTCCAACTAGCGGGGACCTACAATGAGCAGTTCTTC. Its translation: CASSFQLAGTYNEQFF.

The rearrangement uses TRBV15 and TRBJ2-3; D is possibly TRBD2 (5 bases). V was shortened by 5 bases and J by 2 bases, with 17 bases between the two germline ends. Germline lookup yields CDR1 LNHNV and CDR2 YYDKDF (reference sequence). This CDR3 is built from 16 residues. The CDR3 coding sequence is TGTGCCACCAGCCATTCCCGGGAACCGATCACAGATACGCAGTATTTT. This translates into CATSHSREPITDTQYF.

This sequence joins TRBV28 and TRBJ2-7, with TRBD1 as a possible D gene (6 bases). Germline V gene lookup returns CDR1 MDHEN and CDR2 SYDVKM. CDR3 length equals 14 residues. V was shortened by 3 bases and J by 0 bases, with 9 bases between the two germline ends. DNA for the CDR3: TGTGCCAGCAGTTTTTGGACAGACTCCTACGAGCAGTACTTC. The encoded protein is CASSFWTDSYEQYF.

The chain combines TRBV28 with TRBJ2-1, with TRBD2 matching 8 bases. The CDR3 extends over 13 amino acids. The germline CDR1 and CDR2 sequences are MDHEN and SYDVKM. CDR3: CAIEASGRNEQFF. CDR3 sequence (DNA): TGTGCTATTGAGGCTAGCGGGCGGAATGAGCAGTTCTTC.

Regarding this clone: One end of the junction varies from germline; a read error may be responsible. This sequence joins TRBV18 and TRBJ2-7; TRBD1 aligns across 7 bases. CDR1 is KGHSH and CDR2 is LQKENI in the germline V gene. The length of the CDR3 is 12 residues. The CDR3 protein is CASSPQGDRAHF. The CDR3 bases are TGTGCCAGCTCACCACAAGGGGACAGAGCTCACTTC.

CDR3 in DNA: TGTGCCAGCAGCTTCCGCTTGGGGGCAGAAGGGACCCAGTACTTC. This sequence encodes CASSFRLGAEGTQYF. The V gene is TRBV7-6, the J gene TRBJ2-5; D possibly corresponds to TRBD1 (6 bases). Germline lookup yields CDR1 SGHVS and CDR2 FNYEAQ. V was trimmed by 3 bases and J by 7 bases, leaving 18 bases between them. The CDR3 loop spans 15 amino acids. The full variable domain, with the rest looked up from reference TRBV7-6 and TRBJ2-5, is GAGVSQSPRYKVTKRGQDVALRCDPISGHVSLYWYRQALGQGPEFLTYFNYEAQQDKSGLPNDRFSAERPEGSISTLTIQRTEQRDSAMYRCASSFRLGAEGTQYFGPGTRLLVL.

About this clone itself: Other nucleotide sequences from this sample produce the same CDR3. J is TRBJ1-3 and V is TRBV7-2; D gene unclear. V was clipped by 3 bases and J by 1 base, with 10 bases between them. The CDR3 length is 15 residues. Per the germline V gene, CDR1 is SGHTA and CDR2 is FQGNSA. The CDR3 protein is CASSFSVSSGNTIYF. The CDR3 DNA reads TGTGCCAGCAGCTTCTCAGTCAGTTCTGGAAACACCATATATTTT. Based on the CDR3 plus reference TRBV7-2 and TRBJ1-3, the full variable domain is GAGVSQSPSNKVTEKGKDVELRCDPISGHTALYWYRQSLGQGLEFLIYFQGNSAPDKSGLPSDRFSAERTGGSVSTLTIQRTQQEDSAVYLCASSFSVSSGNTIYFGEGSWLTVV.

Written as DNA, the CDR3 is TGTGCCACCAGCATTAGAAGGAAAGAAATGAGCTACACCTTC. Encoded protein: CATSIRRKEMSYTF. The chain uses TRBV15 and TRBJ1-2; D is unclear. Trimming took off 4 bases at V and 9 bases at J, with 18 bases between the two ends. This CDR3 comprises 14 residues. In germline, CDR1 is LNHNV, CDR2 YYDKDF (reference sequence).

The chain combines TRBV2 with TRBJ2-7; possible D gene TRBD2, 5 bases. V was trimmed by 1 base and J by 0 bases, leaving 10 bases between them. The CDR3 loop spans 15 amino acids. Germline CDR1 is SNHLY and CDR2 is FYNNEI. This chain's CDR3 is CASSEGGQSSYEQYF. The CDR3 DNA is TGTGCCAGCAGTGAAGGCGGGCAAAGCTCCTACGAGCAGTACTTC.